The T cell receptor (beta chain) under discussion was sequenced for a study of B cell selection in AIRE deficiency. Sequencing used immunoSEQ multiplex PCR; TCRdb keeps in-frame clones, though not all of them. The top ten hold approximately 1% of the sample, which has about 14,000 clones, about 92% seen once. With regard to this clone: The antigen remains unidentified.

Study observations and caveats: Tconv and Treg cells from AIRE-deficient patients resembled healthy donors in TCRBV usage, CDR3 length and diversity.

Sorted regulatory T cells were CD4-positive, CD25-high and CD127-low or negative. This receptor was taken from a human donor with AIRE deficiency. Source material: Tregs sorted from PBMCs.

The chain's CDR3 is CASTPRALAKNIQYF. In DNA form, the CDR3 reads TGTGCCAGCACCCCCCGGGCCTTAGCCAAAAACATTCAGTACTTC. The genes are TRBV28 and TRBJ2-4; D is undetermined. This CDR3 spans 15 amino acids. Germline CDR1 reads MDHEN; CDR2 reads SYDVKM. V was clipped by 7 bases and J by 0 bases, with 13 bases between them.